These T cell receptor beta chains were read from a single sample in a study of shared clonotypes between healthy human individuals. Assay used: immunoSEQ multiplex PCR; TCRdb lists only in-frame clones, some missing. The sample carries 800,000 to 1,200,000 clones, around 78% recorded once. Sequencing input: memory CD4+ T cells from PBMCs. The receptors originated from a man younger than 35 in good health. Some clones in this sample may be carry-over from other donors' samples. CDR3s include the opening cysteine and the closing phenylalanine or tryptophan. D genes are given only for firm matches. Clone size is given for some rows only: seen once, a few or many times, or a class if the clone is expanded.

CDR3 protein: CASSLVGQRDFAANEKLFF; CDR3 DNA: TGTGCCAGCAGCTTGGTGGGACAGAGGGATTTTGCTGCTAATGAAAAACTGTTTTTT; clone size: NA; J gene: TRBJ1-4; V gene: TRBV5-6; D gene: TRBD1
CDR3 protein: CASSQARDRFNQPQHF; CDR3 DNA: TGTGCCAGCAGCCAAGCCCGGGACAGGTTCAATCAGCCCCAGCATTTT; clone size: NA; J gene: TRBJ1-5; V gene: TRBV4-2; D gene: TRBD1
CDR3 protein: CASSLVLNTEAFF; CDR3 DNA: TGCGCCAGCAGCTTGGTTTTGAACACTGAAGCTTTCTTT; clone size: NA; J gene: TRBJ1-1; V gene: TRBV5-1; D gene: NA
CDR3 protein: CASSQKKGTTEAFF; CDR3 DNA: TGTGCCAGCAGCCAGAAGAAGGGGACCACTGAAGCTTTCTTT; clone size: NA; J gene: TRBJ1-1; V gene: TRBV5-4; D gene: NA
CDR3 protein: CASSTRVTTGELFF; CDR3 DNA: TGTGCCAGTAGTACTAGGGTCACCACCGGGGAGCTGTTTTTT; clone size: NA; J gene: TRBJ2-2; V gene: TRBV19; D gene: NA
CDR3 protein: CASSLEGLSYEQFF; CDR3 DNA: TGTGCCAGCAGCTTAGAGGGATTGTCCTATGAGCAGTTCTTC; clone size: NA; J gene: TRBJ2-1; V gene: TRBV7-9; D gene: NA
CDR3 protein: CASRLTASGTDTQYF; CDR3 DNA: TGTGCCAGCAGGTTAACCGCTAGCGGCACAGATACGCAGTATTTT; clone size: NA; J gene: TRBJ2-3; V gene: TRBV7-3; D gene: NA
CDR3 protein: CASSQQTGGYTEAFF; CDR3 DNA: TGTGCCAGCAGCCAACAGACAGGGGGCTACACTGAAGCTTTCTTT; clone size: NA; J gene: TRBJ1-1; V gene: TRBV5-4; D gene: TRBD1
CDR3 protein: CASRLQGIETEAFF; CDR3 DNA: TGTGCCAGCAGGCTACAGGGTATCGAAACTGAAGCTTTCTTT; clone size: NA; J gene: TRBJ1-1; V gene: TRBV2; D gene: NA
CDR3 protein: CASSLGGTGLGGNTIYF; CDR3 DNA: TGTGCCAGCAGTTTAGGGGGAACAGGGCTGGGAGGAAACACCATATATTTT; clone size: NA; J gene: TRBJ1-3; V gene: TRBV28; D gene: NA
CDR3 protein: CASSAREGYEQYF; CDR3 DNA: TGTGCCAGCAGTGCCAGGGAAGGGTACGAGCAGTACTTC; clone size: NA; J gene: TRBJ2-7; V gene: TRBV6-4; D gene: NA
CDR3 protein: CASSRLRTSGRSEQFF; CDR3 DNA: TGTGCCAGTAGTAGACTCAGGACTAGCGGGAGAAGTGAGCAGTTCTTC; clone size: NA; J gene: TRBJ2-1; V gene: TRBV19; D gene: TRBD2
CDR3 protein: CASSPGLGNEKLFF; CDR3 DNA: TGTGCCAGCTCACCGGGGTTGGGTAATGAAAAACTGTTTTTT; clone size: NA; J gene: TRBJ1-4; V gene: TRBV18; D gene: NA
CDR3 protein: CASSISSRRAEAFF; CDR3 DNA: TGTGCCAGTAGTATTTCCTCACGTCGCGCTGAAGCTTTCTTT; clone size: NA; J gene: TRBJ1-1; V gene: TRBV19; D gene: NA
CDR3 protein: CSVEVPSKRVEAFF; CDR3 DNA: TGCAGCGTTGAGGTACCCTCAAAGCGGGTGGAAGCTTTCTTT; clone size: NA; J gene: TRBJ1-1; V gene: TRBV29-1; D gene: NA
CDR3 protein: CASSYWSVDTQYF; CDR3 DNA: TGCGCCAGCAGCTATTGGTCGGTGGATACGCAGTATTTT; clone size: NA; J gene: TRBJ2-3; V gene: TRBV5-1; D gene: NA
CDR3 protein: CASSPQRLSSYNEQFF; CDR3 DNA: TGTGCCAGCTCACCACAGCGCTTAAGCTCCTACAATGAGCAGTTCTTC; clone size: NA; J gene: TRBJ2-1; V gene: TRBV18; D gene: NA
CDR3 protein: CASSVDGYQPQHF; CDR3 DNA: TGTGCCAGCAGCGTAGATGGGTATCAGCCCCAGCATTTT; clone size: few; J gene: TRBJ1-5; V gene: TRBV9; D gene: NA
CDR3 protein: CASSSEGDQPQHF; CDR3 DNA: TGTGCCAGCAGCAGTGAGGGGGATCAGCCCCAGCATTTT; clone size: few; J gene: TRBJ1-5; V gene: TRBV2; D gene: NA
CDR3 protein: CASRPGTVNTEAFF; CDR3 DNA: TGTGCCAGCAGACCCGGGACAGTGAACACTGAAGCTTTCTTT; clone size: NA; J gene: TRBJ1-1; V gene: TRBV28; D gene: TRBD1
CDR3 protein: CASSLTGQSHNEQFF; CDR3 DNA: TGTGCCAGCAGTTTAACGGGACAGAGTCACAATGAGCAGTTCTTC; clone size: NA; J gene: TRBJ2-1; V gene: TRBV28; D gene: TRBD1
CDR3 protein: CASSTPGGWANTEAFF; CDR3 DNA: TGTGCCAGCAGTACCCCGGGGGGCTGGGCGAACACTGAAGCTTTCTTT; clone size: NA; J gene: TRBJ1-1; V gene: TRBV28; D gene: NA
CDR3 protein: CASSRQGSTEAFF; CDR3 DNA: TGTGCCAGCAGCAGACAGGGGAGCACTGAAGCTTTCTTT; clone size: few; J gene: TRBJ1-1; V gene: TRBV6-5; D gene: TRBD1
CDR3 protein: CASSTQGGLYTQYF; CDR3 DNA: TGCGCCAGCAGCACACAGGGGGGTTTATATACGCAGTATTTT; clone size: NA; J gene: TRBJ2-3; V gene: TRBV4-1; D gene: TRBD1
CDR3 protein: CASSRPGQGHYGYTF; CDR3 DNA: TGTGCCAGCAGCCGACCGGGACAGGGCCACTATGGCTACACCTTC; clone size: NA; J gene: TRBJ1-2; V gene: TRBV14; D gene: TRBD1
CDR3 protein: CASSPGFRGNIQYF; CDR3 DNA: TGTGCCAGCAGCCCAGGGTTTAGGGGAAACATTCAGTACTTC; clone size: NA; J gene: TRBJ2-4; V gene: TRBV6-5; D gene: NA
CDR3 protein: CASSQDIGLVPNTGELFF; CDR3 DNA: TGCGCCAGCAGCCAAGATATCGGACTAGTACCGAACACCGGGGAGCTGTTTTTT; clone size: NA; J gene: TRBJ2-2; V gene: TRBV4-1; D gene: TRBD2
CDR3 protein: CASGRATYNEQFF; CDR3 DNA: TGTGCCAGCGGGCGGGCCACCTACAATGAGCAGTTCTTC; clone size: NA; J gene: TRBJ2-1; V gene: TRBV27; D gene: NA
CDR3 protein: CASHQGGEADTQYF; CDR3 DNA: TGCGCCAGCCACCAGGGAGGTGAGGCAGATACGCAGTATTTT; clone size: NA; J gene: TRBJ2-3; V gene: TRBV5-1; D gene: NA
CDR3 protein: CASRPRGANFLGDTDTQYF; CDR3 DNA: TGTGCCAGCAGACCTAGGGGGGCCAACTTTCTGGGGGACACAGATACGCAGTATTTT; clone size: NA; J gene: TRBJ2-3; V gene: TRBV27; D gene: NA
CDR3 protein: CASSIVGQETQYF; CDR3 DNA: TGTGCCAGCAGTATAGTCGGACAAGAGACCCAGTACTTC; clone size: NA; J gene: TRBJ2-5; V gene: TRBV25-1; D gene: NA
CDR3 protein: CASSEGQNEKLFF; CDR3 DNA: TGTGCCAGCAGTGAAGGACAGAATGAAAAACTGTTTTTT; clone size: few; J gene: TRBJ1-4; V gene: TRBV2; D gene: NA
CDR3 protein: CASSVRPRWTDTQYF; CDR3 DNA: TGTGCCAGCAGTGTACGCCCCCGATGGACGGATACGCAGTATTTT; clone size: NA; J gene: TRBJ2-3; V gene: TRBV2; D gene: NA
CDR3 protein: CASSSETGRAFF; CDR3 DNA: TGCGCCAGCAGCTCAGAAACAGGGAGAGCTTTCTTT; clone size: NA; J gene: TRBJ1-1; V gene: TRBV5-1; D gene: NA
CDR3 protein: CASSLPSNDREDYGYTF; CDR3 DNA: TGTGCCAGCAGTCTTCCTTCCAATGACAGGGAGGACTATGGCTACACCTTC; clone size: NA; J gene: TRBJ1-2; V gene: TRBV28; D gene: TRBD1
CDR3 protein: CASSPRSGTYEQYF; CDR3 DNA: TGTGCCAGCAGCCCCCGGTCCGGGACCTACGAGCAGTACTTC; clone size: few; J gene: TRBJ2-7; V gene: TRBV9; D gene: NA
CDR3 protein: CASSFGGLGGGNTGELFF; CDR3 DNA: TGTGCCAGCAGCTTCGGGGGTCTCGGGGGAGGGAACACCGGGGAGCTGTTTTTT; clone size: NA; J gene: TRBJ2-2; V gene: TRBV11-1; D gene: NA
CDR3 protein: CASSRFRSGRALETQYF; CDR3 DNA: TGTGCCAGCAGCCGCTTCCGCAGCGGGAGGGCCTTGGAGACCCAGTACTTC; clone size: once; J gene: TRBJ2-5; V gene: TRBV7-2; D gene: TRBD2
CDR3 protein: CASSEARFRWTQYF; CDR3 DNA: TGTGCCAGCAGTGAAGCGCGATTCCGGTGGACCCAGTACTTC; clone size: once; J gene: TRBJ2-5; V gene: TRBV2; D gene: NA
CDR3 protein: CASSRSGSGNEKLFF; CDR3 DNA: TGTGCCAGCAGCCGCTCGGGGTCCGGTAATGAAAAACTGTTTTTT; clone size: NA; J gene: TRBJ1-4; V gene: TRBV7-9; D gene: NA
CDR3 protein: CASSFRQGSYEQYF; CDR3 DNA: TGTGCCAGCAGCTTCCGACAGGGCTCCTACGAGCAGTACTTC; clone size: few; J gene: TRBJ2-7; V gene: TRBV7-2; D gene: TRBD1
CDR3 protein: CASSYWGGKGEAFF; CDR3 DNA: TGTGCCAGCAGTTACTGGGGGGGAAAAGGTGAAGCTTTCTTT; clone size: NA; J gene: TRBJ1-1; V gene: TRBV6-5; D gene: NA
CDR3 protein: CASAGAGRDGGGELFF; CDR3 DNA: TGTGCCAGCGCCGGAGCCGGCAGGGATGGAGGCGGGGAGCTGTTTTTT; clone size: NA; J gene: TRBJ2-2; V gene: TRBV28; D gene: NA
CDR3 protein: CASSFTGKNQPQHF; CDR3 DNA: TGTGCCAGCAGTTTCACAGGGAAAAATCAGCCCCAGCATTTT; clone size: once; J gene: TRBJ1-5; V gene: TRBV27; D gene: NA
CDR3 protein: CASSMDRIWEKLFF; CDR3 DNA: TGTGCCAGCTCAATGGACAGGATTTGGGAAAAACTGTTTTTT; clone size: NA; J gene: TRBJ1-4; V gene: TRBV18; D gene: TRBD1
CDR3 protein: CASSPTPGQGRRLNTEAFF; CDR3 DNA: TGTGCCAGCAGTCCGACTCCGGGACAGGGTCGACGGTTGAACACTGAAGCTTTCTTT; clone size: NA; J gene: TRBJ1-1; V gene: TRBV27; D gene: TRBD1
CDR3 protein: CASSDRSQNTEAFF; CDR3 DNA: TGTGCCAGCAGTGATCGGTCCCAGAACACTGAAGCTTTCTTT; clone size: NA; J gene: TRBJ1-1; V gene: TRBV2; D gene: NA
CDR3 protein: CASSEGPLMSTQYF; CDR3 DNA: TGTGCCAGCAGTGAGGGACCACTCATGAGTACGCAGTATTTT; clone size: NA; J gene: TRBJ2-3; V gene: TRBV6-1; D gene: NA
CDR3 protein: CAEGAGLSYEQYF; CDR3 DNA: TGTGCCGAGGGGGCAGGTTTGTCCTACGAGCAGTACTTC; clone size: NA; J gene: TRBJ2-7; V gene: TRBV2; D gene: TRBD1
CDR3 protein: CASSYRTGDNEQFF; CDR3 DNA: TGTGCCAGCTCATATAGGACTGGAGACAATGAGCAGTTCTTC; clone size: NA; J gene: TRBJ2-1; V gene: TRBV18; D gene: NA
CDR3 protein: CASTLGRQDYGYTF; CDR3 DNA: TGTGCCAGCACCCTAGGACGACAGGACTATGGCTACACCTTC; clone size: few; J gene: TRBJ1-2; V gene: TRBV2; D gene: NA
CDR3 protein: CASSLEAERQLF; CDR3 DNA: TGTGCCAGCAGCTTAGAAGCGGAACGGCAGCTCTTC; clone size: once; J gene: TRBJ2-1; V gene: TRBV11-1; D gene: NA
CDR3 protein: CASSGLGGPNSPLHF; CDR3 DNA: TGTGCCAGCAGCGGTTTGGGGGGTCCTAATTCACCCCTCCACTTT; clone size: NA; J gene: TRBJ1-6; V gene: TRBV5-6; D gene: NA
CDR3 protein: CASSLGPPTTGQETQYF; CDR3 DNA: TGTGCCAGCAGCTTAGGTCCTCCGACGACAGGACAAGAGACCCAGTACTTC; clone size: many; J gene: TRBJ2-5; V gene: TRBV7-2; D gene: NA
CDR3 protein: CASSLSGYGTDTQYF; CDR3 DNA: TGTGCCAGCAGCTTAAGCGGGTACGGCACAGATACGCAGTATTTT; clone size: NA; J gene: TRBJ2-3; V gene: TRBV7-9; D gene: NA
CDR3 protein: CASSEGRTVTYEQYF; CDR3 DNA: TGTGCCAGCAGTGAAGGTAGGACAGTAACCTACGAGCAGTACTTC; clone size: NA; J gene: TRBJ2-7; V gene: TRBV2; D gene: NA
CDR3 protein: CASSLVRDTQYF; CDR3 DNA: TGTGCCAGCAGTTTGGTCCGAGATACGCAGTATTTT; clone size: NA; J gene: TRBJ2-3; V gene: TRBV6-1; D gene: NA
CDR3 protein: CASSLGGPSSYNEQFF; CDR3 DNA: TGTGCCAGCAGCTTGGGCGGCCCCAGCTCCTACAATGAGCAGTTCTTC; clone size: few; J gene: TRBJ2-1; V gene: TRBV5-6; D gene: NA
CDR3 protein: CASSKWKQGHQPQHF; CDR3 DNA: TGTGCCAGCAGCAAATGGAAACAGGGACATCAGCCCCAGCATTTT; clone size: NA; J gene: TRBJ1-5; V gene: TRBV21-1; D gene: NA